A single sample gave rise to the 31 T cell receptor delta chains below, sequenced in a study of gamma-delta T cells after stem cell transplantation. TCRdb made new clone calls on the RT-PCR reads using CATT. The sample records 2,200 or so delta-chain clones, less than 4% being singletons. The sample consisted of gamma-delta T cells. All receptors derive from a human donor. It is not recorded whose cells these are; they may come from a transplant donor.

This clone was detected only a few times. Possible read error: a much larger clone is one base away. The chain recombines TRDV2 with TRDJ1; 13 bases line up with TRDD3. The V gene's germline CDR1 is GEAIGNYY and CDR2 EKD. V lost 5 bases to trimming and J lost 1 base; unmatched junction nucleotides: 9. This CDR3 is 17 amino acids long. CDR3: CACGLLGDTPTTDKLIF. The CDR3 nucleotides are TGTGCCTGTGGCTTACTGGGGGATACGCCCACCACCGATAAACTCATCTTT.

This clone was counted between two and nine times. This clone may be a read error of a much larger clone one base away. The chain is built from TRDV2 and TRDJ1, with 10 bases fitting TRDD3. V shed 1 base, J shed 0 bases, and the junction held 4 bases outside the gene matches. This CDR3 region has 16 residues. The germline V gene has CDR1 GEAIGNYY and CDR2 EKD. The CDR3 coding sequence is TGTGCCTGTGACACGGTTGGGGGATACTACACCGATAAACTCATCTTT. The encoded protein is CACDTVGGYYTDKLIF.

In this sample, this clone turned up a few times. Mismatch with germline at one junction end may stem from a read error. The rearrangement links TRDV2 to TRDJ1; 9 bases agree with TRDD2. Germline lookup yields CDR1 GEAIGNYY and CDR2 EKD. CDR3 length: 18 amino acids. The CDR3 nucleotides read TGTGCCTGTGATGCAGCCTTCCTACGGGGGCACGAGGGGAATAAACGCATCTTT. This sequence encodes CACDAAFLRGHEGNKRIF.

This clone is categorized as large (0.1 to 1%). The V gene is TRDV2, the J gene TRDJ1; tentative D call: TRDD3 (6 bases). V lost 4 bases to trimming and J lost 3 bases, with 17 bases between them. The CDR3 contains 15 residues. Germline V gene data show CDR1 as GEAIGNYY and CDR2 as EKD. Here the CDR3 reads CACDSLTGKSDKLIF. CDR3 nucleotides: TGTGCCTGTGATTCCCTTACTGGGAAGTCCGATAAACTCATCTTT.

Only a few counts were recorded for this clone. TCRdb lists the protein of a much larger clone for this DNA, which differs at residue 4, so this is likely a read error; the protein given here is translated from the DNA itself. CDR3 sequence: CACVAVLGDTGDTRQMFF. In DNA form, the CDR3 reads TGTGCCTGTGTCGCCGTACTGGGGGATACTGGGGACACCCGACAGATGTTTTTC. The chain is built from TRDV2 and TRDJ3; 12 bases fit TRDD3. The CDR3 length is 18 residues. Germline V lookup: CDR1 GEAIGNYY, CDR2 EKD. Trimming removed 5 bases from V and 5 bases from J; junction bases left unmatched: 9.

For this clone: The protein that TCRdb holds for this DNA derives from a much larger clone and differs from the translated DNA at residue 13, which likely indicates a read error; the protein shown here is translated from the DNA. This sequence joins TRDV2 and TRDJ1; D uncertain. The CDR3 runs to 15 residues. Per germline, CDR1 GEAIGNYY and CDR2 EKD. The CDR3 coding sequence is TGTGCCTGTGACACCGTATCTGGAACCACCGATAAACCCATCTTT. Translation: CACDTVSGTTDKPIF.

Judged by abundance, this clone is medium-sized. Other DNA sequences in this specimen translate into the identical CDR3. This chain connects TRDV1 to TRDJ1; 10 nucleotides agree with TRDD3. Germline V gene sequence: CDR1 TSWWSYY, CDR2 QGS. The CDR3 spans 18 residues. Losses at the gene ends were 0 bases for V and 4 bases for J; bases not matched to a gene: 11. The CDR3 spells CALGELEWGILTVDKLIF. DNA for the CDR3: TGTGCTCTTGGGGAACTCGAATGGGGGATACTCACGGTCGATAAACTCATCTTT.

This clone counts as medium-sized. This chain links TRDV1 with TRDJ1; TRDD3 matches at 11 bases. The CDR3 loop spans 18 amino acids. Germline V gene sequence: CDR1 TSWWSYY, CDR2 QGS. V lost 2 bases to trimming and J lost 8 bases; unmatched junction nucleotides: 16. This CDR3 reads CALGETGYWGITQIKLIF. As DNA, the CDR3 is TGTGCTCTTGGGGAAACGGGGTACTGGGGGATAACCCAGATCAAACTCATCTTT.

In its sample, this clone was seen a few times. V usage is TRDV2 and J usage is TRDJ1; 11 nucleotides align to TRDD3. Germline V CDR1 and CDR2: GEAIGNYY, EKD. The V segment lost 3 bases and the J segment 10 bases; nucleotides outside the gene matches: 18. CDR3 length: 17 amino acids. CDR3 DNA: TGTGCCTGTGACCCCATAACTACATGGGGGATACGGAATAGACTCATCTTT. Its protein is CACDPITTWGIRNRLIF.

This clone was seen a handful of times. CDR3 bases: TGTGCTCTTGGGGAAGTCGATGGGTTCCTACTCCTTGACTGGGGGATAAATCCAGCACAACTCTTCTTT. Translated: CALGEVDGFLLLDWGINPAQLFF. The chain couples TRDV1 to TRDJ2; 11 nucleotides line up with TRDD3. J was trimmed by 6 bases and V by 2 bases; bases with no gene match: 26. The germline V gene has CDR1 TSWWSYY and CDR2 QGS. The CDR3 length is 23 residues.

A note on this clone: Since a much larger clone is just one base distant, this may be a read error. This specimen includes other DNA sequences encoding the same CDR3. V usage is TRDV2 and J usage is TRDJ1; 8 nucleotides line up with TRDD3. J gave up 2 bases and V 3 bases, and 7 bases lay outside the gene matches. Germline loops: CDR1 GEAIGNYY, CDR2 EKD. This CDR3 is 15 amino acids long. The CDR3 DNA reads as TGTGCCTGTGACCCCTTGGGGGATGGGACCGATAAACTCATCTTT. The encoded protein is CACDPLGDGTDKLIF.

By share, this clone ranks as medium-sized (0.01 to 0.1%). The chain employs TRDV2 and TRDJ1; 9 bases align to TRDD3. The CDR3 sequence is 16 residues long. V dropped 1 base and J dropped 4; count of bases not matched to a gene: 9. Germline CDR1 GEAIGNYY, CDR2 EKD. CDR3 amino acids: CACDTVGGYHNDKLIF. The CDR3 DNA reads as TGTGCCTGTGACACGGTCGGGGGATACCACAACGATAAACTCATCTTT.

This clone showed up just a few times. This chain joins TRDV2 and TRDJ1; TRDD3 aligns across 9 bases. Trimming took 4 bases from V and 1 from J; bases not matched to a gene: 15. Germline lookup yields CDR1 GEAIGNYY and CDR2 EKD. The CDR3 covers 18 residues. Here the CDR3 DNA reads TGTGCCTGTGAAATGCTGGGGGATGGGCGAAGTTCCACCGATAAACTCATCTTT. Amino acid sequence: CACEMLGDGRSSTDKLIF.

This clone is labeled as medium-sized. With a far larger clone one base away, a read error is the likely cause. The same CDR3 arises from other DNA sequences in this sample as well. This rearrangement joins TRDV2 to TRDJ3; 7 bases map to TRDD3. This CDR3 comprises 25 residues. CDR1 and CDR2 from the germline V gene are GEAIGNYY and EKD. V trimming: 0 bases; J trimming: 1 base; junction bases outside the gene matches: 26. CDR3 nucleotide sequence: TGTGCCTGTGACACCGTGAGTGGATGGGGGACCCCGCTTCGTCTATCGTCCTGGGACACCCGACAGATGTTTTTC. Residues: CACDTVSGWGTPLRLSSWDTRQMFF.

This clone has just a few counts. A clone one base away is much larger, so this may be a read error. The same CDR3 can be traced to other DNA sequences in this sample. This chain uses TRDV2 with TRDJ3; 7 bases fit TRDD3. The germline CDR1 and CDR2 sequences are GEAIGNYY and EKD. The CDR3 extends over 18 amino acids. This chain's CDR3 is CACDTPGGSSWDTRQMFF. As DNA, the CDR3 is TGTGCCTGTGACACGCCTGGGGGGAGCTCCTGGGACACCCGACAGATGTTCTTC.

This clone occurred a few times. This chain links TRDV2 with TRDJ1, with 7 bases that match TRDD3. Germline V gene sequence: CDR1 GEAIGNYY, CDR2 EKD. The CDR3 is made up of 25 amino acids. Trimming at V came to 0 bases and at J to 0 bases, leaving 33 bases not matched to a gene. The CDR3 is CACDTVSGWGTPLRLSSWDTDKLIF. CDR3 nucleotide sequence: TGTGCCTGTGACACCGTGAGTGGATGGGGGACCCCGCTTCGTTTATCGTCCTGGGACACCGATAAACTCATCTTT.

The V and J genes are TRDV2 and TRDJ1; 10 bases fit TRDD3. CDR1 and CDR2 from the germline V gene are GEAIGNYY and EKD. The trim removed 0 bases at V and 1 base at J, leaving 13 bases unmatched. The CDR3 has 19 residues. The CDR3 DNA sequence: TGTGCCTGTGACACCGTCCGGGGGATACGCGATATGTCCACCGATAAACTCATCTTT. Translating it yields CACDTVRGIRDMSTDKLIF.

This clone is classed as medium-sized. The chain is built from TRDV2 and TRDJ1; the match to TRDD3 covers 9 bases. The CDR3 is 21 amino acids. J gave up 0 bases and V 0 bases, and 19 bases lay outside the gene matches. Germline V CDR1 and CDR2: GEAIGNYY, EKD. This CDR3 is CACDTLRTGGHGAEYTDKLIF. In DNA, the CDR3 is TGTGCCTGTGACACCTTACGTACTGGGGGACACGGGGCCGAGTACACCGATAAACTCATCTTT.

There are a few counts of this clone. The J gene is TRDJ2, the V gene TRDV1; TRDD3 aligns across 8 bases. The junction had 16 bases not matched to a gene; V was cut back by 7 bases and J by 0 bases. Germline CDR1 and CDR2: TSWWSYY and QGS. The CDR3 covers 19 residues. The CDR3 DNA is TGTGCTCTTGCCAACTACGTACTGGGGGTCACAGCTTTGACAGCACAACTCTTCTTT. It is translated as CALANYVLGVTALTAQLFF.

On this clone: Given a far larger clone just one base away, this is likely a sequencing read error. Other nucleotide sequences from this sample produce the same CDR3. The J gene is TRDJ1, the V gene TRDV2; TRDD3 aligns across 10 bases. Germline CDR1 GEAIGNYY, CDR2 EKD. Unmatched junction bases numbered 13, after V lost 2 bases and J lost 5 bases. This CDR3 region has 17 residues. The CDR3 DNA reads as TGTGCCTGTGACAAACTGGGGGATTTGGGTCTCACTGATAAACTCATCTTT. Its protein is CACDKLGDLGLTDKLIF.

As for this clone: This DNA's translation differs at residue 16 from TCRdb's protein, which comes from a much larger clone; a read error is likely, and the protein shown is translated from the DNA. CDR3 in DNA: TGTGCTCTTGGGGAACCAGGCCCCTGCACTGGGGGATGTGGGAGACCCATCTTT. This translates into CALGEPGPCTGGCGRPIF. The V and J genes are TRDV1 and TRDJ1; 10 bases agree with TRDD3. The CDR3 is 18 amino acids. Germline CDR1 TSWWSYY, CDR2 QGS. The J segment lost 13 bases and the V segment lost 1 base, leaving 21 bases of the junction unmatched.

This clone was seen more than once but under ten times. The same CDR3 arises from other DNA sequences in this sample as well. The J gene is TRDJ1, the V gene TRDV2, with 8 bases lining up with TRDD3. Per the germline V gene, CDR1 is GEAIGNYY and CDR2 is EKD. J lost 1 base, V lost 3 bases, and 15 bases had no gene match. The CDR3 is 18 residues long. The CDR3 coding sequence is TGTGCCTGTGACGCAGTACTGGGGGCTACTTTGGGCACCGATAAACTCATCTTT. Protein: CACDAVLGATLGTDKLIF.

By proportion, this clone is medium-sized (0.01 to 0.1%). V and J are TRDV2 and TRDJ1; 12 bases align to TRDD3. Trimming cost V 3 bases and J 4 bases; bases outside gene matches: 17. Germline values: CDR1 GEAIGNYY, CDR2 EKD. The length of the CDR3 is 19 residues. The CDR3 is CACDALLGDTKGGGDKLIF. In DNA form, the CDR3 reads TGTGCCTGTGACGCTTTACTGGGGGATACAAAGGGTGGAGGCGATAAACTCATCTTT.

This clone appeared a few times. The TCRdb protein comes from a much larger clone and disagrees with this DNA's translation at residue 9, likely due to a read error; the protein given here is derived from the DNA. This sequence joins TRDV1 and TRDJ1; tentatively, D is TRDD2 (5 bases). V lost 4 bases and J lost 2, with 14 bases in between. Per germline, CDR1 TSWWSYY and CDR2 QGS. This CDR3 region has 15 residues. CDR3 DNA sequence: TGTGCTCTTGGGGCCAGTACGTTCCTTACCGATAAACTCATCTTT. Translating gives CALGASTFLTDKLIF.

This clone was counted only a few times. TCRdb pairs this DNA with a much larger clone's protein that differs at residue 13, likely a read error; the protein shown was translated from the DNA. This chain uses TRDV2 with TRDJ3; 12 positions match TRDD3. CDR1 and CDR2 (germline): GEAIGNYY, EKD. This CDR3 spans 18 amino acids. Here the CDR3 DNA reads TGTGCCTGTGACGCCGTACTGGGGGATACTGGGGACATCCGACAGATGTTTTTC. This translates into CACDAVLGDTGDIRQMFF.

In this sample, this clone is medium-sized. The rearrangement uses TRDV2 and TRDJ1; 8 bases align to TRDD3. This CDR3 contains 18 residues. CDR1 is GEAIGNYY, CDR2 EKD, per germline. V was clipped by 0 bases and J by 0 bases; unmatched bases: 11. This CDR3 reads CACDTVSAGGKYTDKLIF. The CDR3 DNA reads as TGTGCCTGTGACACCGTATCGGCTGGGGGAAAGTACACCGATAAACTCATCTTT.

This clone was detected a few times. J is TRDJ1 and V is TRDV2; 8 bases line up with TRDD3. Losses at the gene ends were 3 bases for V and 0 bases for J; bases not matched to a gene: 23. The CDR3 runs 21 residues. Per the germline V gene, CDR1 is GEAIGNYY and CDR2 is EKD. DNA for the CDR3: TGTGCCTGTGACCCTGTACTGGGGGGCCAAACAGATTCCCTCTACACCGATAAACTCATCTTT. Translating gives CACDPVLGGQTDSLYTDKLIF.

This clone is labeled medium-sized. The gene calls are TRDV2 and TRDJ1; possibly TRDD3 for D (6 bases). The germline V gene encodes CDR1 GEAIGNYY and CDR2 EKD. This CDR3 comprises 14 residues. V was trimmed by 3 bases and J by 2 bases, leaving 12 bases between them. Here the CDR3 DNA reads TGTGCCTGTGACCCGATGGGGGGGACCGATAAACTCATCTTT. Its protein is CACDPMGGTDKLIF.

This clone is judged large. The sample holds other DNA sequences that translate to the same CDR3. The chain joins TRDV2 to TRDJ1, with 13 positions matching TRDD3. Germline assignment: CDR1 GEAIGNYY and CDR2 EKD. CDR3 length: 16 amino acids. J was trimmed by 4 bases and V by 3 bases; bases with no gene match: 7. DNA for the CDR3: TGTGCCTGTGACTCACTGGGGGATACGGGTAACGATAAACTCATCTTT. It yields the protein CACDSLGDTGNDKLIF.

In this sample, this clone is medium-sized. The V call is TRDV1, the J call TRDJ1; 11 positions agree with TRDD3. The CDR3 is 21 residues long. CDR1 and CDR2 (germline): TSWWSYY, QGS. The V segment lost 3 bases and the J segment 2 bases; nucleotides outside the gene matches: 20. In nucleotides, the CDR3 is TGTGCTCTTGGGGACCCGGCCTTCCTACTTATGGGGGATACGGAGACCGATAAACTCATCTTT. This codes for CALGDPAFLLMGDTETDKLIF.

This clone is medium-sized by share. A far bigger clonotype differs at one base, so this is likely a read error. The chain couples TRDV2 to TRDJ3, with 7 bases aligning to TRDD3. Per germline, CDR1 GEAIGNYY and CDR2 EKD. The CDR3 is made up of 25 amino acids. V trimming: 0 bases; J trimming: 2 bases; junction bases outside the gene matches: 27. In DNA, the CDR3 is TGTGCCTGTGACACCGTGAGTGGATGGGGGACCCCGCTTCGTTTATCGCCCTGGGACACCCGACAGATGTTTTTC. This translates into CACDTVSGWGTPLRLSPWDTRQMFF.